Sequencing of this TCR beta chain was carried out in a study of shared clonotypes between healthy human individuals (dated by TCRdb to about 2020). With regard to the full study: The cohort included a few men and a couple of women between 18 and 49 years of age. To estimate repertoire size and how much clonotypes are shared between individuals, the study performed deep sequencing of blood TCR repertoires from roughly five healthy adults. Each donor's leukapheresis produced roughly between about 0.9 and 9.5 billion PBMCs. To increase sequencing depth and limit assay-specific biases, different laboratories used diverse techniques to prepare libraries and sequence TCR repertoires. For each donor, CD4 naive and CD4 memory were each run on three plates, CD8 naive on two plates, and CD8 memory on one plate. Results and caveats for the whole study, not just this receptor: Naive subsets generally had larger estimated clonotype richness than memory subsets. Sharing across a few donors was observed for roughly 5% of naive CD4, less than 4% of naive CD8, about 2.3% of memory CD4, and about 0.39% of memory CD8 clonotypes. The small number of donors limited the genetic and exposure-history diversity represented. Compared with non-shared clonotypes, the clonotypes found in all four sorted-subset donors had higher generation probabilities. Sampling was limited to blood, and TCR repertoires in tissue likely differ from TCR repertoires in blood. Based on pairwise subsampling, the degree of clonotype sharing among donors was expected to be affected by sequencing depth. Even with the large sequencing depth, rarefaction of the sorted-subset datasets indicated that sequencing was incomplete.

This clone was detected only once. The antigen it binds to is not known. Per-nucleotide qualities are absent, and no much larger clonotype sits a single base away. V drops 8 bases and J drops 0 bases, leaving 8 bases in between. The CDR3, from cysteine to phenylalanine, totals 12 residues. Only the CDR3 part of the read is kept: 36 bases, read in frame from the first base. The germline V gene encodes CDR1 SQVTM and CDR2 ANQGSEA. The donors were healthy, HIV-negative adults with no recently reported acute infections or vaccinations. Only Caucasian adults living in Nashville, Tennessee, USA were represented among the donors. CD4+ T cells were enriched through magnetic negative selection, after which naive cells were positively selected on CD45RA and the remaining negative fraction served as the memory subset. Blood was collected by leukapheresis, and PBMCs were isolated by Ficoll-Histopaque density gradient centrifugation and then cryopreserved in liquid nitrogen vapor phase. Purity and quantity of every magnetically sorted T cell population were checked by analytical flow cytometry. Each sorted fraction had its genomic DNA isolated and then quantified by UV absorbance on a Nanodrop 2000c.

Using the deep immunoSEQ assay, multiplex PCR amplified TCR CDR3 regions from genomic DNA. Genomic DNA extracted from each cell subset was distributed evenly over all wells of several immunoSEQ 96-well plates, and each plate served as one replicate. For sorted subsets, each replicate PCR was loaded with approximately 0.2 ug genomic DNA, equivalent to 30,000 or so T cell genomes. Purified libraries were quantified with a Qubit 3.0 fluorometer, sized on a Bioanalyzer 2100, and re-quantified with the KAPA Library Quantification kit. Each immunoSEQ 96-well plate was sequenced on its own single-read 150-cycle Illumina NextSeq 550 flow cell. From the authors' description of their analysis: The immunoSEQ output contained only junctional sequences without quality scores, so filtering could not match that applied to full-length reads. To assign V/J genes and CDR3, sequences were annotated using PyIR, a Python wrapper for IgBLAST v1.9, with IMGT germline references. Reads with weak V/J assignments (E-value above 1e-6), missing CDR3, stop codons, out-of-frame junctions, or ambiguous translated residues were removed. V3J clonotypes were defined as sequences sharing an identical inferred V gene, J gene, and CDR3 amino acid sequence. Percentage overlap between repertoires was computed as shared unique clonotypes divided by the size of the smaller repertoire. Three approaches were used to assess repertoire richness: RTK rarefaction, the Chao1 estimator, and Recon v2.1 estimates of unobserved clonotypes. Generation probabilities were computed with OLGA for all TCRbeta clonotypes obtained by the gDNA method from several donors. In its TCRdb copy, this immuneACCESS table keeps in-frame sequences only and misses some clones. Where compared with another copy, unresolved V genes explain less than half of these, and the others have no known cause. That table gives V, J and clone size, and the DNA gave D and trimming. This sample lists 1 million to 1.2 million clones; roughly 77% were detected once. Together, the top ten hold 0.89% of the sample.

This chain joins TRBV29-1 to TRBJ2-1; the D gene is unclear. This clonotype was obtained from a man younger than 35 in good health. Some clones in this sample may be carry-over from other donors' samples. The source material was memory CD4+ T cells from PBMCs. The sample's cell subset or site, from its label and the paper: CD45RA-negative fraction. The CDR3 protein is CSHASSYNEQFF. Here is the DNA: TGCAGCCATGCCAGCTCCTACAATGAGCAGTTCTTC.